Sequencing of this T cell receptor beta chain was carried out in a study of blood T cell repertoires in COVID-19. Study-level background: Both acute and convalescent COVID-19 samples were obtained from the United States, Italy and Spain. Nucleic acid was either cDNA or gDNA, and it came from T cells, B-cell-depleted T cells, or PBMCs.

Germline values: CDR1 LGHDT, CDR2 YNNKEL (reference sequence). Trimming removed 0 bases at V and 2 bases at J, with 20 bases between. This CDR3 comprises 18 residues. Authors' data handling: Amplification of reference gene primers was used by the study to estimate nucleated cell counts. Generated by immunoSEQ multiplex PCR, the TCRdb table keeps only in-frame clones and is missing some. V, J and clone size are those of that table, while D and trimming were read from the DNA. This sample has about 68,000 clones, with 80% to 95% found just once. Followed longitudinally, the Seattle patients had been enrolled during active infection.

This chain links TRBV3-1 (or the pseudogene TRBV3-2) with TRBJ2-7, with a tentative D call TRBD2 (6 bases). This TCR came from a man between 50 and 59 years old with COVID-19, enrolled during active disease. The sample taken for sequencing was peripheral blood. In nucleotides, the CDR3 is TGTGCCAGCAGCCAAGATCCGGCTAGCGACAGTCTACCCTACGAGCAGTACTTC. The encoded protein is CASSQDPASDSLPYEQYF.